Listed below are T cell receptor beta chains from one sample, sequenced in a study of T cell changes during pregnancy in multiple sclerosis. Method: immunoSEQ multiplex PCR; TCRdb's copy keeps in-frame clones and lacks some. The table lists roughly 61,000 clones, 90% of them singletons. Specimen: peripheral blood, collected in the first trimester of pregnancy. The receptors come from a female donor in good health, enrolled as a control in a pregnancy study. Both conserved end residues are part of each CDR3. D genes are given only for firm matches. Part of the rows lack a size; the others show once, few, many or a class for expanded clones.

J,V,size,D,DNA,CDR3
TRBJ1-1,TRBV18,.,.,TGTGCCAGCTCACCACTAACTACTGAGACTGAAGCTTTCTTT,CASSPLTTETEAFF
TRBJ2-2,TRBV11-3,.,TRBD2,TGTGCCAGCAGCTTACGGACTAGCGCGGGGGAGCTGTTTTTT,CASSLRTSAGELFF
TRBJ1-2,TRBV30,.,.,TGTGCCTGGATGGGAGCCACCTATGGCTACACCTTC,CAWMGATYGYTF
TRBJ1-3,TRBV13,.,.,TGTGCCAGCAGTTATCGAGGGGGGGGAGACTCTGGAAACACCATATATTTT,CASSYRGGGDSGNTIYF
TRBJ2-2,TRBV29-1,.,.,TGCAGCGCTGGAGGATTAGTGTATGGGCCCAAAATCAACACCGGGGAGCTGTTTTTT,CSAGGLVYGPKINTGELFF
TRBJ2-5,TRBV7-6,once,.,TGTGCCAGCAGCTTCGCTAAAGAGACCCAGTACTTC,CASSFAKETQYF
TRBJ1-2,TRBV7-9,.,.,TGTGCCAGCAGCATTCAGACGGGAAACTATGGCTACACCTTC,CASSIQTGNYGYTF
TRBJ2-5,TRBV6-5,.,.,TGTGCCAGCAGAACCAGGGGCGAAGAGACCCAGTACTTC,CASRTRGEETQYF
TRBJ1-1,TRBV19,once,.,TGTGCCAGTAGTATCCGTTTTGGGCAGGGGAACACTGAAGCTTTCTTT,CASSIRFGQGNTEAFF
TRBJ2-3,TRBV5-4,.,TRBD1,TGTGCCAGCAGCTTGGGGACAGGGGGTCGTGAAGATACGCAGTATTTT,CASSLGTGGREDTQYF
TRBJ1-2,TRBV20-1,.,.,TGCAGTGCCTCGACAGACTATGGCTACACCTTC,CSASTDYGYTF
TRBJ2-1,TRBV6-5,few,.,TGTGCCAGCAGTTTAAGAGGCCCCGAGGGCCATGAGCAGTTCTTC,CASSLRGPEGHEQFF
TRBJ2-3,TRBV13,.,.,TGTGCCAGCAGCTTCCCCCAGAGGTCAGATACGCAGTATTTT,CASSFPQRSDTQYF
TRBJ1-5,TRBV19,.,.,TGTGCCAGTAAGAAGGTCGTCGGGGGTTATAGCAATCAGCCCCAGCATTTT,CASKKVVGGYSNQPQHF
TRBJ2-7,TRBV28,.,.,TGTGCCAGCAGTTTAAAGGGGCGCGGATCCTACGAGCAGTACTTC,CASSLKGRGSYEQYF
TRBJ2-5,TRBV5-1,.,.,TGCGCCAGCAGCTTGGTAGCGGAAGAGACCCAGTACTTC,CASSLVAEETQYF
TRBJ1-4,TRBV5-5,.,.,TGTGCCAGCAGTCAGACCGGGGGGGATGAAAAACTGTTTTTT,CASSQTGGDEKLFF
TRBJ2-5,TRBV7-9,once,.,TGTGCCAGCAGCCCAGATTCCGGGAACAGGGCCCACGGGACCCAGTACTTC,CASSPDSGNRAHGTQYF
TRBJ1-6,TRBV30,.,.,TGTGCCTGGAGTGTTGGACAGCAGAGCTCCTATAATTCACCCCTCCACTTT,CAWSVGQQSSYNSPLHF
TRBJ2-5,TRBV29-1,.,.,TGCAGCGTTCAATACCAAGAGACCCAGTACTTC,CSVQYQETQYF
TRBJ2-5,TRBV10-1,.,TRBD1,TGCGCCAGCAGAAGAGATACAGGGGGCCAAGAGACCCAGTACTTC,CASRRDTGGQETQYF
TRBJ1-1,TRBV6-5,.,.,TGTGCCAGCAGTGCGGCGTTTACGGGGGGCACTGAAGCTTTCTTT,CASSAAFTGGTEAFF
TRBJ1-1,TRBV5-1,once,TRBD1,TGCGCCAGCAGCCGGGACAGGGGGAACACTGAAGCTTTCTTT,CASSRDRGNTEAFF
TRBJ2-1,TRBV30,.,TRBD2,TGTGCCTGGAGTGTGCCAGCTAGCGGGAGGTTTGATGAGCAGTTCTTC,CAWSVPASGRFDEQFF
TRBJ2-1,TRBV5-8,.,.,TGTGCCAGCAGCTTGGCCGGCTGGGGGACTGCGTTCTTC,CASSLAGWGTAFF
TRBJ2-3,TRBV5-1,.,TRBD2,TGCGCCAGCAGCCCCGGACTAGCGGGGGTTGGAGATACGCAGTATTTT,CASSPGLAGVGDTQYF
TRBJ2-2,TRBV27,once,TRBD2,TGTGCCAGCAGTTTACAAGCGGGAGGCCCCGGGGAGCTGTTTTTT,CASSLQAGGPGELFF
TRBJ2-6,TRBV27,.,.,TGTGCCAGCAGTTTGTACTCCTTTCAGGCTTCTGGGGCCAACGTCCTGACTTTC,CASSLYSFQASGANVLTF
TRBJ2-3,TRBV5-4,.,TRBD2,TGTGCCAGCAGCCGGAAAGGCGGGAGGGCCGTCGGAGATACGCAGTATTTT,CASSRKGGRAVGDTQYF
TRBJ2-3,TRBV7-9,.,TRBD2,TGTGCCAGCAGCATAAGACTAGCGGGATCTAGCACAGATACGCAGTATTTT,CASSIRLAGSSTDTQYF
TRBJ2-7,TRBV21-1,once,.,TGTGCCAGCAGCATCCCAGCCGGCGGACTAGTCAGGTTCCGTAACGAGCAGTACTTC,CASSIPAGGLVRFRNEQYF
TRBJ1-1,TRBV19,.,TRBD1,TGTGCCAGTAGTTCGACCCAGGGGGCTGAAGCTTTCTTT,CASSSTQGAEAFF
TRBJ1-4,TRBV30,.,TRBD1,TGTGCCTGGAGGGTAGGGGGCCCTAATGAAAAACTGTTTTTT,CAWRVGGPNEKLFF
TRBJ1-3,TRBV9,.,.,TGTGCCAGCAGCGTAGCTGGTCGCAGCTCTGGAAACACCATATATTTT,CASSVAGRSSGNTIYF